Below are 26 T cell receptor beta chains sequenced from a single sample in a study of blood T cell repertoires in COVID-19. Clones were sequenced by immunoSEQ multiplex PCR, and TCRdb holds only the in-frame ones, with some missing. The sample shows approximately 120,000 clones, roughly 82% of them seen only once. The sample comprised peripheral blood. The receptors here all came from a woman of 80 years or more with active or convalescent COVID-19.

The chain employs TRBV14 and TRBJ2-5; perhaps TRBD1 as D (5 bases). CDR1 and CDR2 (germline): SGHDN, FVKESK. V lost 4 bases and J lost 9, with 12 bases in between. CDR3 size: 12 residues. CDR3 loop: CASSLPEGAQYF. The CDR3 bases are TGTGCCAGCAGCCTGCCGGAAGGGGCCCAGTACTTC.

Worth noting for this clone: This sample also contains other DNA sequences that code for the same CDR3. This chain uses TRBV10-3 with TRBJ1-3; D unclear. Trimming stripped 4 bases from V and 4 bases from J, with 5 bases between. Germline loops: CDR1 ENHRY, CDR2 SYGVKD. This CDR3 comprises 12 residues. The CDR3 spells CAISVEGNTIYF. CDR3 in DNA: TGTGCCATCAGTGTAGAGGGAAACACCATATATTTT.

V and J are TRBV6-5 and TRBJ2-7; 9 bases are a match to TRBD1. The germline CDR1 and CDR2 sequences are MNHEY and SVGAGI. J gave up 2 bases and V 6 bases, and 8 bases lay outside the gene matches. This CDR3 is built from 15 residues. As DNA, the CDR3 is TGTGCCAGCAGAATAGCGACAGGGGGGACCTACGAGCAGTACTTC. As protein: CASRIATGGTYEQYF.

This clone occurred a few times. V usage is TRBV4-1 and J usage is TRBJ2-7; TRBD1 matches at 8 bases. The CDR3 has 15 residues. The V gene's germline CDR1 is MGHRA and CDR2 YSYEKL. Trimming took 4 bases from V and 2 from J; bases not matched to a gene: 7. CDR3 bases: TGCGCCAGCAGCCCGCAACAGGGGGTAACCTACGAGCAGTACTTC. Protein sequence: CASSPQQGVTYEQYF.

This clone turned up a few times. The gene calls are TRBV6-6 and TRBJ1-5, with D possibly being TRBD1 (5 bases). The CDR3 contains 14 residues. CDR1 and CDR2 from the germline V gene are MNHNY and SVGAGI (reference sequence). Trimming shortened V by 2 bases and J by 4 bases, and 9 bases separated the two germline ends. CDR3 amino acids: CASSYIGGNQPQHF. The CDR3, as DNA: TGTGCCAGCAGTTACATCGGGGGAAATCAGCCCCAGCATTTT.

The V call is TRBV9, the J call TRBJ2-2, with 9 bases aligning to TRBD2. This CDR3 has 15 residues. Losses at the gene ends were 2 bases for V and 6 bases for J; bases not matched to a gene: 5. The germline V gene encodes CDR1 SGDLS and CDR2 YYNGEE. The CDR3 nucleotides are TGTGCCAGCAGCGTGGAAGCGGGAGGTCCCGGGGAGCTGTTTTTT. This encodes CASSVEAGGPGELFF. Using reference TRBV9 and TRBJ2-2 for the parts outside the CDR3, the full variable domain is DSGVTQTPKHLITATGQRVTLRCSPRSGDLSVYWYQQSLDQGLQFLIQYYNGEERAKGNILERFSAQQFPDLHSELNLSSLELGDSALYFCASSVEAGGPGELFFGEGSRLTVL.

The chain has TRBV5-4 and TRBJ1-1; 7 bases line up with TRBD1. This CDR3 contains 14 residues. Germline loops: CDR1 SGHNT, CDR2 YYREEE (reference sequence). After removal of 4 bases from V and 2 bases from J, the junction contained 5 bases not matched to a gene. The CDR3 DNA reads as TGTGCCAGCAGCCAAGGGACAGACAACACTGAAGCTTTCTTT. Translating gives CASSQGTDNTEAFF.

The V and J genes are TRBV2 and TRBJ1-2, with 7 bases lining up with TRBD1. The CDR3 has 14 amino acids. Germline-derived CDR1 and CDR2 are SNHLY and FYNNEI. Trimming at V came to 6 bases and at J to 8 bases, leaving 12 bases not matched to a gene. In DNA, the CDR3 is TGTGCCAGCAGGGGGACAGCACCCCGAGAAGGCTACACCTTC. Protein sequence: CASRGTAPREGYTF.

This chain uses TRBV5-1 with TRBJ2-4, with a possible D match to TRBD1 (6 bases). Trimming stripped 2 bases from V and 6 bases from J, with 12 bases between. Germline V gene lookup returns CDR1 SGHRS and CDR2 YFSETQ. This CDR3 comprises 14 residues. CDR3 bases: TGCGCCAGCAGCTTTCGGCAGGGGTTAAACATTCAGTACTTC. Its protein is CASSFRQGLNIQYF.

The CDR3 DNA reads as TGTGCCAGTAGAGCAGGGGGCGTCGGGAACACTGAAGCTTTCTTT. Translation gives CASRAGGVGNTEAFF. The V call is TRBV19, the J call TRBJ1-1; 8 bases fit TRBD1. CDR3 size: 15 residues. Trimming took 6 bases from V and 1 from J; bases not matched to a gene: 7. Germline loops: CDR1 LNHDA, CDR2 SQIVND (reference sequence). Looking up the rest from reference TRBV19 and TRBJ1-1 gives the full variable domain: DGGITQSPKYLFRKEGQNVTLSCEQNLNHDAMYWYRQDPGQGLRLIYYSQIVNDFQKGDIAEGYSVSREKKESFPLTVTSAQKNPTAFYLCASRAGGVGNTEAFFGQGTRLTVV.

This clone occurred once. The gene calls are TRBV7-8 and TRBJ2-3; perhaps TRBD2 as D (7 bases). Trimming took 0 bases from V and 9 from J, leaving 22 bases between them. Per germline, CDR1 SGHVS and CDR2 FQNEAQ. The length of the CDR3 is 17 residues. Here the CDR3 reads CASSLASTAGTSGTQYF. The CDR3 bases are TGTGCCAGCAGCTTAGCCTCGACAGCGGGGACATCAGGGACGCAGTATTTT.

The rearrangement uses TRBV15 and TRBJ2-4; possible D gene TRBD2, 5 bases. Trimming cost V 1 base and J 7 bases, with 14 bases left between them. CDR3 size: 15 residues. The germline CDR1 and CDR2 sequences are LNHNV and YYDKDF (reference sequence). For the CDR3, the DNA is TGTGCCACCAGCAGAGCTAGCAGGAGGACGAACATTCAGTACTTC. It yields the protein CATSRASRRTNIQYF.

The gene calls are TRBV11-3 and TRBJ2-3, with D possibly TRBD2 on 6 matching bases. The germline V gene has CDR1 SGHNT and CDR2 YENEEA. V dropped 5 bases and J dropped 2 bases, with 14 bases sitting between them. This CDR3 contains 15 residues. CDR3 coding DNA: TGTGCCAGCAGCGCCCGGGACTCCTACACAGATACGCAGTATTTT. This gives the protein CASSARDSYTDTQYF.

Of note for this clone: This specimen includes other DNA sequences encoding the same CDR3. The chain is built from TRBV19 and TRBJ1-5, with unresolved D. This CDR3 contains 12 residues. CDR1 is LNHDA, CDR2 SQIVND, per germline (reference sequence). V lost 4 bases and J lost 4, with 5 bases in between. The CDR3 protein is CASSTYNQPQHF. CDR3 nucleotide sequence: TGTGCCAGTAGTACCTATAATCAGCCCCAGCATTTT.

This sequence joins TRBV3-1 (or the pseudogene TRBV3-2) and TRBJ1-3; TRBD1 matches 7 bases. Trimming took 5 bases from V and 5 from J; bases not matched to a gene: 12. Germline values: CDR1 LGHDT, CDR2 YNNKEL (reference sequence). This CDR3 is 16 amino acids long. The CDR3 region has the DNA TGTGCCAGCAGCTTGTACAATTACAGGGGAAGAAACACCATATATTTT. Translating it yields CASSLYNYRGRNTIYF.

The CDR3 DNA follows: TGTGCCAGCAGTGAATTCGGGACAGCCTATGGCTACACCTTC. Its protein is CASSEFGTAYGYTF. The chain uses TRBV6-4 and TRBJ1-2; 7 bases fit TRBD1. With 3 bases clipped from V and 4 bases from J, the junction kept 5 bases outside the gene matches. Germline CDR1 reads MRHNA; CDR2 reads SNTAGT. This CDR3 has 14 amino acids.

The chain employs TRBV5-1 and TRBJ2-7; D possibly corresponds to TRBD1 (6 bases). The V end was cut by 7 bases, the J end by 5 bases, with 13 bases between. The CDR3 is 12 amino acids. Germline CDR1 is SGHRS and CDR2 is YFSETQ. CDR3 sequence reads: CASAIEGDEQYF. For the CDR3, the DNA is TGCGCCAGCGCTATCGAGGGGGACGAGCAGTACTTC.

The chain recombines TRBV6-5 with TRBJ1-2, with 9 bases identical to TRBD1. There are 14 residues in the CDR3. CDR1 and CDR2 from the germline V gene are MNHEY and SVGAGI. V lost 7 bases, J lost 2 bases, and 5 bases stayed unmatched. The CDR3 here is CASKGTGWNYGYTF. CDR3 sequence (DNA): TGTGCCAGCAAGGGGACAGGGTGGAACTATGGCTACACCTTC.

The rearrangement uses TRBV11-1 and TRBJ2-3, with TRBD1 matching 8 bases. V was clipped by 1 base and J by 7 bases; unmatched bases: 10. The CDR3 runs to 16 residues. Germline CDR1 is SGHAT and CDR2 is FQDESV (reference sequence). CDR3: CASSLVGGRGPYTQYF. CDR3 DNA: TGTGCCAGCAGCTTAGTGGGTGGCAGGGGGCCTTATACGCAGTATTTT.

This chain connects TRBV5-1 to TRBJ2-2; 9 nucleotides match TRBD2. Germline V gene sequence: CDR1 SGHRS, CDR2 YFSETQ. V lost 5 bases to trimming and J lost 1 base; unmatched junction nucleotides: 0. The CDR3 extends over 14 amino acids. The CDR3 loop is CASRTSGNTGELFF. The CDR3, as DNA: TGCGCCAGCAGGACTAGCGGGAACACCGGGGAGCTGTTTTTT.

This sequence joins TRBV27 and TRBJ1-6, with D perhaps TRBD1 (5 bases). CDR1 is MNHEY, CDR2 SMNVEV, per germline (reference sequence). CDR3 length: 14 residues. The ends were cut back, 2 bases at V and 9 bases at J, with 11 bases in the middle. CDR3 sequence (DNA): TGTGCCAGCAGTTTAGGGTCGGGGGTTTCACCCCTCCACTTT. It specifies CASSLGSGVSPLHF.

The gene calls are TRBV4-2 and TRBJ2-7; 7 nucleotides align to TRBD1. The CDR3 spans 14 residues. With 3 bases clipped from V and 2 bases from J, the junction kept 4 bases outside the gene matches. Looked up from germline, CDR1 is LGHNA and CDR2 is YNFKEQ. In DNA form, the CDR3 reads TGTGCCAGCAGCCAGCGGACAGGCCCCTACGAGCAGTACTTC. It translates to CASSQRTGPYEQYF.

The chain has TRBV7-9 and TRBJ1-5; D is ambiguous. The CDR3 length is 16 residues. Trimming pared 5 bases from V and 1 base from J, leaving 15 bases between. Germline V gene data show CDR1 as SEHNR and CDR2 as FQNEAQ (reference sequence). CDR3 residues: CASSEWSGPSNQPQHF. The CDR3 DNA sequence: TGTGCCAGCAGCGAGTGGTCAGGTCCCAGCAATCAGCCCCAGCATTTT.

This chain's CDR3 is CASSRSPLTGDSNQPQHF. Here the CDR3 DNA reads TGTGCCAGCAGTCGCTCCCCCCTGACAGGAGATAGCAATCAGCCCCAGCATTTT. This chain uses TRBV27 with TRBJ1-5, with D perhaps TRBD1 (6 bases). V lost 5 bases, J lost 0 bases, and 20 bases lay in between. This CDR3 region has 18 residues. Germline CDR1 is MNHEY and CDR2 is SMNVEV (reference sequence).

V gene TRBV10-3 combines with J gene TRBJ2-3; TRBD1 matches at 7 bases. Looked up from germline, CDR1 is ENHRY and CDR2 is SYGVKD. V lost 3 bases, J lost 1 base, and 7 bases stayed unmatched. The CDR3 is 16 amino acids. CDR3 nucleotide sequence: TGTGCCATCAGTGACCGAGGGGGCAGGGGCACAGATACGCAGTATTTT. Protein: CAISDRGGRGTDTQYF.

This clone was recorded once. CDR3 region: CAISESRLAGGETQYF. CDR3 DNA: TGTGCCATCAGTGAGTCGAGACTAGCGGGCGGGGAGACCCAGTACTTC. The V and J genes are TRBV10-3 and TRBJ2-5, with 10 bases lining up with TRBD2. Germline V lookup: CDR1 ENHRY, CDR2 SYGVKD. This CDR3 is 16 amino acids long. V was clipped by 0 bases and J by 5 bases; unmatched bases: 6.